These 22 T cell receptor beta chains share one sample of origin, sequenced in a study of T cell responses to AZD1222 COVID-19 vaccine. Produced via immunoSEQ multiplex PCR; TCRdb's table is partial and in-frame only. The table lists 90,000 to 120,000 clones, 88% of them singletons, with 8% to 9% in the top ten. This specimen consisted of peripheral blood, obtained on day 0 of AZD1222 vaccination. All receptors come from an adult in good health.

This sequence joins TRBV27 and TRBJ1-1; D remains unclear. This CDR3 region has 11 residues. Looked up from germline, CDR1 is MNHEY and CDR2 is SMNVEV (reference sequence). With 11 bases removed from V and 10 bases from J, the gap between germline ends came to 17 bases. The CDR3 spells CAVRSSGIAFF. CDR3 sequence (DNA): TGTGCCGTCCGGTCCTCGGGGATAGCTTTCTTT.

This chain links TRBV27 with TRBJ2-5; TRBD2 matches 13 bases. The CDR3 length is 18 residues. Germline V lookup: CDR1 MNHEY, CDR2 SMNVEV (reference sequence). V was clipped by 6 bases and J by 5 bases; unmatched bases: 15. In nucleotides, the CDR3 is TGTGCCAGCAGCCTTTGGACTAGCGGGAGACTAATGGGGGAGACCCAGTACTTC. Translation gives CASSLWTSGRLMGETQYF.

This chain uses TRBV6-5 with TRBJ1-1; D is unresolved. The CDR3 extends over 14 amino acids. V shed 6 bases and J shed 1 base, with 12 bases lying between them. The germline CDR1 and CDR2 sequences are MNHEY and SVGAGI. The chain's CDR3 is CASSADGRNTEAFF. In nucleotides, the CDR3 is TGTGCCAGCAGCGCAGACGGTCGGAACACTGAAGCTTTCTTT.

The chain recombines TRBV27 with TRBJ1-2, with D tentatively TRBD1 (6 bases). The CDR3 covers 13 residues. V was pared by 2 bases and J by 7 bases, with 11 bases between. Per the germline V gene, CDR1 is MNHEY and CDR2 is SMNVEV (reference sequence). The CDR3 here is CASSLRGRVGYTF. CDR3 nucleotides: TGTGCCAGCAGTTTACGGGGGCGGGTTGGCTACACCTTC.

This sequence joins TRBV27 and TRBJ1-2; 10 bases map to TRBD1. Looked up from germline, CDR1 is MNHEY and CDR2 is SMNVEV (reference sequence). The CDR3 totals 16 residues. V lost 7 bases to trimming and J lost 8 bases; unmatched junction nucleotides: 16. The CDR3 DNA follows: TGTGCCAGCATGCGAAAGGGGACAGGGGCCTTTCGGGGCTACACCTTC. Its protein product is CASMRKGTGAFRGYTF.

This clone was counted a single time. This chain joins TRBV14 and TRBJ2-7; TRBD1 is a possible D gene (5 bases). Trimming removed 3 bases from V and 5 bases from J, with 11 bases in between. The CDR3 covers 13 residues. From germline, CDR1 is SGHDN and CDR2 FVKESK. DNA for the CDR3: TGTGCCAGCAGCCACAGGGTTCCGCACGAGCAGTACTTC. Encoded protein: CASSHRVPHEQYF.

The gene calls are TRBV28 and TRBJ2-7, with 7 bases identical to TRBD2. Per germline, CDR1 MDHEN and CDR2 SYDVKM. V was pared by 1 base and J by 5 bases, with 5 bases of the junction left unmatched. The CDR3 sequence is 14 residues long. CDR3 protein: CASSLYEGRDEQYF. The CDR3 DNA sequence: TGTGCCAGCAGTTTATACGAGGGGAGGGACGAGCAGTACTTC.

This chain uses TRBV7-2 with TRBJ2-7; D perhaps matches TRBD1 (6 bases). In germline, CDR1 is SGHTA, CDR2 FQGNSA. V was trimmed by 2 bases and J by 2 bases, leaving 16 bases between them. The CDR3 contains 16 residues. The CDR3 region is CASSLSTGPGTYEQYF. The CDR3 DNA follows: TGTGCCAGCAGCTTATCGACAGGTCCGGGGACCTACGAGCAGTACTTC.

The V and J genes are TRBV6-2 or TRBV6-3 and TRBJ1-1; 8 nucleotides match TRBD1. Looked up from germline, CDR1 is MNHEY and CDR2 is SVGEGT. The junction had 8 bases not matched to a gene; V was cut back by 0 bases and J by 2 bases. The CDR3 totals 17 residues. This chain's CDR3 is CASSYSMTPGGNTEAFF. DNA of the CDR3: TGTGCCAGCAGTTACTCGATGACCCCAGGGGGCAACACTGAAGCTTTCTTT.

The chain combines TRBV21-1 with TRBJ2-7; the table gives TRBD1 as D, unverified against the DNA. TRBV21-1 is a pseudogene. The CDR3 totals 18 residues. CDR3 sequence: CASSKKTGRDYYSYEQYF. CDR3 sequence (DNA): TGTGCCAGCAGCAAGAAGACAGGGCGCGACTACTACTCGTACGAGCAGTACTTC.

The rearrangement links TRBV7-2 to TRBJ1-5; D gene unclear. V was clipped by 5 bases and J by 0 bases, with 8 bases between them. Germline V CDR1 and CDR2: SGHTA, FQGNSA. There are 14 residues in the CDR3. The CDR3 nucleotides read TGTGCCAGCAGCCGTAGTGATAGCAATCAGCCCCAGCATTTT. Protein product: CASSRSDSNQPQHF.

This rearrangement joins TRBV4-3 to TRBJ2-7; either TRBD1 or TRBD2 may supply D (5 bases each). The CDR3 is 16 residues long. V gave up 0 bases and J gave up 1 base, with 13 bases separating them. Germline-derived CDR1 and CDR2 are LGHNA and YSLEER. DNA of the CDR3: TGCGCCAGCAGCCAAGATCGGGGCAAGGTTTCCTACGAGCAGTACTTC. It yields the protein CASSQDRGKVSYEQYF.

This clone was seen at least ten times. The chain has TRBV28 and TRBJ2-1; 7 bases map to TRBD1. The CDR3 length is 14 residues. V lost 5 bases and J lost 7; bases outside the gene matches: 8. The germline V gene has CDR1 MDHEN and CDR2 SYDVKM. CDR3 DNA sequence: TGTGCCAGCAGTCCCACCACAGGGGAAAATGAGCAGTTCTTC. Its protein is CASSPTTGENEQFF. The entire variable domain, with the rest obtained from reference TRBV28 and TRBJ2-1, is as follows: DVKVTQSSRYLVKRTGEKVFLECVQDMDHENMFWYRQDPGLGLRLIYFSYDVKMKEKGDIPEGYSVSREKKERFSLILESASTNQTSMYLCASSPTTGENEQFFGPGTRLTVL.

The chain joins TRBV7-8 to TRBJ2-5; no reliable D call. Trimming stripped 3 bases from V and 2 bases from J, with 10 bases between. The CDR3 length is 14 residues. The V gene's germline CDR1 is SGHVS and CDR2 FQNEAQ. The CDR3 here is CASSFLGPQETQYF. Written as DNA, the CDR3 is TGTGCCAGCAGCTTCCTCGGGCCTCAAGAGACCCAGTACTTC.

As concerns this clone: This sample includes further DNA sequences coding for the same CDR3. The chain employs TRBV28 and TRBJ1-1; D remains ambiguous. V lost 2 bases and J 0 bases, leaving 1 base between the germline ends. The germline V gene has CDR1 MDHEN and CDR2 SYDVKM. The CDR3 is 12 residues long. CDR3 in DNA: TGTGCCAGCAGTTTACTGAACACTGAAGCTTTCTTT. It encodes CASSLLNTEAFF. The full variable domain, its missing parts supplied by reference TRBV28 and TRBJ1-1, is DVKVTQSSRYLVKRTGEKVFLECVQDMDHENMFWYRQDPGLGLRLIYFSYDVKMKEKGDIPEGYSVSREKKERFSLILESASTNQTSMYLCASSLLNTEAFFGQGTRLTVV.

V is TRBV10-3 and J is TRBJ2-2; the D is unclear. V dropped 4 bases and J dropped 7 bases, with 10 bases sitting between them. Per germline, CDR1 ENHRY and CDR2 SYGVKD. The CDR3 consists of 13 residues. As DNA, the CDR3 is TGTGCCATCAGTGTAGAAGGCGGCGGGGAGCTGTTTTTT. Amino acid sequence: CAISVEGGGELFF.

The rearrangement uses TRBV28 and TRBJ2-5; maybe TRBD2 (6 bases). Trimming shortened V by 2 bases and J by 4 bases, and 11 bases separated the two germline ends. CDR1 is MDHEN, CDR2 SYDVKM, per germline. This CDR3 region has 14 residues. This chain's CDR3 is CASSLGWGGETQYF. The CDR3 nucleotides read TGTGCCAGCAGTTTAGGATGGGGAGGAGAGACCCAGTACTTC.

This sequence joins TRBV27 and TRBJ1-1; weak D call: TRBD1 (5 bases). With 3 bases removed from V and 3 bases from J, the gap between germline ends came to 8 bases. There are 13 residues in the CDR3. Germline CDR1 and CDR2: MNHEY and SMNVEV (reference sequence). As DNA, the CDR3 is TGTGCCAGCAGTTTTAAAGGGGACACTGAAGCTTTCTTT. This gives the protein CASSFKGDTEAFF.

This rearrangement joins TRBV7-9 to TRBJ1-1; TRBD1 aligns across 11 bases. This CDR3 has 17 amino acids. V lost 5 bases, J lost 5 bases, and 13 bases stayed unmatched. The germline V gene has CDR1 SEHNR and CDR2 FQNEAQ (reference sequence). CDR3 sequence (DNA): TGTGCCAGCAGCAGGATGCGGGACAGGGGGTTAGTTACTGAAGCTTTCTTT. As protein: CASSRMRDRGLVTEAFF. The entire variable domain, with the rest obtained from reference TRBV7-9 and TRBJ1-1, is as follows: DTGVSQNPRHKITKRGQNVTFRCDPISEHNRLYWYRQTLGQGPEFLTYFQNEAQLEKSRLLSDRFSAERPKGSFSTLEIQRTEQGDSAMYLCASSRMRDRGLVTEAFFGQGTRLTVV.

V and J are TRBV6-5 and TRBJ1-1; D is uncertain. Germline CDR1 is MNHEY and CDR2 is SVGAGI. The germline V and J ends were trimmed by 5 bases and 8 bases, with 15 bases remaining between them. The length of the CDR3 is 13 residues. The CDR3, as DNA: TGTGCCAGCAGTCAGACTCGGACGGGGGAAGCTTTCTTT. Translating gives CASSQTRTGEAFF.

This rearrangement joins TRBV28 to TRBJ2-1; the D is unclear. Germline assignment: CDR1 MDHEN and CDR2 SYDVKM. V dropped 6 bases and J dropped 1 base, with 13 bases sitting between them. The CDR3 has 15 residues. Here the CDR3 DNA reads TGTGCCAGCAGAATAAACACCCGATCCTACAATGAGCAGTTCTTC. It is translated as CASRINTRSYNEQFF.

The rearrangement uses TRBV30 and TRBJ1-6; 8 bases map to TRBD1. V was pared by 2 bases and J by 3 bases, with 6 bases of the junction left unmatched. The germline CDR1 and CDR2 sequences are GTSNPN and SVGIG (reference sequence). The CDR3 totals 16 residues. CDR3 region: CAWSSGQGHYNSPLHF. In DNA form, the CDR3 reads TGTGCCTGGAGTTCCGGACAGGGCCACTATAATTCACCCCTCCACTTT.